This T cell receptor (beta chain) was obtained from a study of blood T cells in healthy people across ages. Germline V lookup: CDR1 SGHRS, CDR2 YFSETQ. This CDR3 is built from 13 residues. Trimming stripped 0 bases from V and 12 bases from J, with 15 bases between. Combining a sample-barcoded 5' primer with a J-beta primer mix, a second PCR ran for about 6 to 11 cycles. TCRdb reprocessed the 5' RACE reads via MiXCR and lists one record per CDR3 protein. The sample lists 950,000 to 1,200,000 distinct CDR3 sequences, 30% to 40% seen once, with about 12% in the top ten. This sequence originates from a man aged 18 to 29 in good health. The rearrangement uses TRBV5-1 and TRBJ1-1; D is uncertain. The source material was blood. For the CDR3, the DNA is TGCGCCAGCAGCTTGGCCGAGGGAGAGGAAACTTTCTTT. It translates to CASSLAEGEETFF.